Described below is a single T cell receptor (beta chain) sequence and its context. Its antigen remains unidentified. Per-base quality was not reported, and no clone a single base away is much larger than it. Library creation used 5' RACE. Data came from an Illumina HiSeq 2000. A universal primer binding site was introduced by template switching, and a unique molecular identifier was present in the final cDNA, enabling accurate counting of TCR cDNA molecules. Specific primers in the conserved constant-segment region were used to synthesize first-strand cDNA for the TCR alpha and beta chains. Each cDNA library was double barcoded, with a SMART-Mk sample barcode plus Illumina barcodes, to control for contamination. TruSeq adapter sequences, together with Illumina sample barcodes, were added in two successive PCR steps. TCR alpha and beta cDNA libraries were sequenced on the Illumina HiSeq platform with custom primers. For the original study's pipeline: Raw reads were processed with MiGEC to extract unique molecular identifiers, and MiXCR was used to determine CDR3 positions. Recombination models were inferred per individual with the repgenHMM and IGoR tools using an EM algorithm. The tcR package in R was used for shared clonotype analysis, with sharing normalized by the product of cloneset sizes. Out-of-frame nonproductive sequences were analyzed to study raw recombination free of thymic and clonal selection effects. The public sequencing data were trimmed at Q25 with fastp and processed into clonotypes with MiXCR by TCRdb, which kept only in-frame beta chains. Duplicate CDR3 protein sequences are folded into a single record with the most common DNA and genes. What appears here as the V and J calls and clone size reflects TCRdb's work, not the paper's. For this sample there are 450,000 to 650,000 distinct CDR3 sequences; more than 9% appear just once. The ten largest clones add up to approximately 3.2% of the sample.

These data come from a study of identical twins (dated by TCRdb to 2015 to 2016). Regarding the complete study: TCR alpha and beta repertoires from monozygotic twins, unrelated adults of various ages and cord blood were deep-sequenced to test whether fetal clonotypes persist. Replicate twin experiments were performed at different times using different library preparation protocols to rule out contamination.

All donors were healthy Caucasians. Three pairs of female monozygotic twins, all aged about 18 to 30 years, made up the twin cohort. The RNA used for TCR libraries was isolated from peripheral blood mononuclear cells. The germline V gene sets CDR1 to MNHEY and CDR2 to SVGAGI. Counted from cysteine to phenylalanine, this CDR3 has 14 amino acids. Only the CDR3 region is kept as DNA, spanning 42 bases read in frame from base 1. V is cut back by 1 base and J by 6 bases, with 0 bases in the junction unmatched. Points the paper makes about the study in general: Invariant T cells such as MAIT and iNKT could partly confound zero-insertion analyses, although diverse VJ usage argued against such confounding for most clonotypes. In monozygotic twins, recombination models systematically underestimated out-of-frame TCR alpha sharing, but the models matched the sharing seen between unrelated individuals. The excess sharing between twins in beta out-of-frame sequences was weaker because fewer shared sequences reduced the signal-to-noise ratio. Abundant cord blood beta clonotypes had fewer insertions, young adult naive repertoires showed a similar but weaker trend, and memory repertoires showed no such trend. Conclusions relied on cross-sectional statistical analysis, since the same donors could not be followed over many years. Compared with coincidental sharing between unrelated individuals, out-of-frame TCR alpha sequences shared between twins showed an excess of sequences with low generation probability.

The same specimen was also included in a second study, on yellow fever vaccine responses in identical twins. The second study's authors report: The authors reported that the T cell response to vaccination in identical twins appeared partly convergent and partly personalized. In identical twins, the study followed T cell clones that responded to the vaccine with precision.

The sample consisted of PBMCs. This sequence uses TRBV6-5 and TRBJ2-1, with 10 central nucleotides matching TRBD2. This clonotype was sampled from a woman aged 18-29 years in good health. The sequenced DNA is TGTGCCAGCAGTTACTGGACTAGCGGCAATGAGCAGTTCTTC. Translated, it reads CASSYWTSGNEQFF.